The 10 T cell receptor beta chains given below trace back to one sample, sequenced in a study of cytomegalovirus exposure and HLA in healthy donors. The PCR made use of 60 Vbeta and 13 Jbeta primers. Sequencing used immunoSEQ multiplex PCR; TCRdb keeps in-frame clones, though not all of them. The data show around 140,000 clones, with less than 80% seen just once and less than 5% held by the top ten. The sample taken for sequencing was PBMCs. These receptor sequences come from a man aged 45-65 years in good health and CMV-seropositive.

V usage is TRBV6-6 and J usage is TRBJ1-1; 7 bases match TRBD1. CDR3 length: 14 residues. V shed 5 bases and J 5 bases; nucleotides not matched to a gene: 8. Germline V gene sequence: CDR1 MNHNY, CDR2 SVGAGI (reference sequence). The CDR3 sequence: CASSRGTARTEAFF. Written as DNA, the CDR3 is TGTGCCAGCAGTCGCGGGACAGCAAGAACTGAAGCTTTCTTT.

The rearrangement uses TRBV5-4 and TRBJ1-2, with 9 positions matching TRBD1. The CDR3 contains 15 residues. CDR1 is SGHNT and CDR2 is YYREEE in the germline V gene (reference sequence). V dropped 3 bases and J dropped 5; count of bases not matched to a gene: 8. CDR3 residues: CASSSPGQGLYGYTF. In DNA form, the CDR3 reads TGTGCCAGCAGCTCTCCGGGACAGGGTTTGTATGGCTACACCTTC.

This chain uses TRBV27 with TRBJ1-1; 8 bases are a match to TRBD1. Germline loops: CDR1 MNHEY, CDR2 SMNVEV (reference sequence). Trimming at V came to 11 bases and at J to 1 base, leaving 6 bases not matched to a gene. The CDR3 runs to 13 residues. CDR3 residues: CAAGTGRNTEAFF. CDR3 DNA: TGTGCCGCGGGGACAGGCAGGAACACTGAAGCTTTCTTT.

This clone was picked up one time. The CDR3, as DNA: TGCGCCAGCAGCTTGGGTCCAGGGGGTAATTCACCCCTCCACTTT. This encodes CASSLGPGGNSPLHF. The chain combines TRBV5-1 with TRBJ1-6, with 7 positions matching TRBD1. Looked up from germline, CDR1 is SGHRS and CDR2 is YFSETQ. The junction had 3 bases not matched to a gene; V was cut back by 0 bases and J by 6 bases. This CDR3 is built from 15 residues.

V usage is TRBV7-8 and J usage is TRBJ2-1; a weak D match, TRBD1 (5 bases). Germline V CDR1 and CDR2: SGHVS, FQNEAQ. The CDR3 is 15 residues long. The V gene lost 5 bases and the J gene lost 4 bases, with 15 bases spanning the gap. The CDR3 loop reads CASSRRGGIYNEQFF. CDR3 nucleotides: TGTGCCAGCAGCCGAAGGGGCGGAATATACAATGAGCAGTTCTTC.

The chain employs TRBV6-4 and TRBJ2-7; 13 positions match TRBD2. The germline gives CDR1 MRHNA, CDR2 SNTAGT. Losses at the gene ends were 6 bases for V and 2 bases for J; bases not matched to a gene: 13. This CDR3 is built from 18 residues. The CDR3, as DNA: TGTGCCAGCAGAGAAAAGGGACTAGCGGGATGGGGGACCTACGAGCAGTACTTC. Residues: CASREKGLAGWGTYEQYF.

This rearrangement joins TRBV7-2 to TRBJ2-7; TRBD1 matches at 8 bases. This CDR3 is 14 amino acids long. The V gene end was trimmed by 5 bases and the J gene end by 3 bases; junction bases not matched to a gene: 6. Germline-derived CDR1 and CDR2 are SGHTA and FQGNSA. CDR3 loop: CASSEWDRYYEQYF. The CDR3 DNA reads as TGTGCCAGCAGCGAATGGGACAGGTACTACGAGCAGTACTTC. The whole variable domain, remainder taken from reference TRBV7-2 and TRBJ2-7, is GAGVSQSPSNKVTEKGKDVELRCDPISGHTALYWYRQSLGQGLEFLIYFQGNSAPDKSGLPSDRFSAERTGGSVSTLTIQRTQQEDSAVYLCASSEWDRYYEQYFGPGTRLTVT.

CDR3 DNA sequence: TGTGCCAGCAGTCGAGGACTAGCCGAGTACAATGAGCAGTTCTTC. It specifies CASSRGLAEYNEQFF. The V and J genes are TRBV5-5 and TRBJ2-1, with 8 nucleotides matching TRBD2. The CDR3 is 15 residues long. Germline CDR1 reads SGHKS; CDR2 reads YYEKEE (reference sequence). Germline trimming cut 5 bases from V and 4 bases from J; bases unmatched to any gene: 8.

V and J are TRBV27 and TRBJ1-1; perhaps TRBD1 as D (5 bases). CDR1 and CDR2 (germline): MNHEY, SMNVEV (reference sequence). This CDR3 contains 17 residues. Trimming pared 6 bases from V and 1 base from J, leaving 21 bases between. The CDR3: CASSYTPRQSKNTEAFF. As DNA, the CDR3 is TGTGCCAGCAGCTACACACCCCGACAGTCCAAGAACACTGAAGCTTTCTTT.

This clone has only one observation. This chain uses TRBV11-2 with TRBJ2-7; tentative D call: TRBD1 (7 bases). Germline assignment: CDR1 SGHAT and CDR2 FQNNGV. CDR3 size: 16 residues. V lost 1 base to trimming and J lost 5 bases, with 18 bases between them. In nucleotides, the CDR3 is TGTGCCAGCAGCTTAGTCGGGGTCAGGGGGGCTGACGAGCAGTACTTC. It specifies CASSLVGVRGADEQYF.